The present TCR beta chain was sequenced within a study of CD8 T cells in Susac syndrome (dated by TCRdb to the late 2010s). A note on the overall study: Among the Susac syndrome patients who were sequenced, clinically active disease was present in about 6 and clinical remission was observed in fewer than 10. At blood withdrawal, Susac syndrome patients were either therapy-naive, taking corticosteroids (in some cases with IVIg as well), or taking IVIg alone. Repertoire sequencing was used to test whether CD8+ T cell activation and differentiation in Susac syndrome was antigen driven. The study compared CD8+ T cell repertoire clonality among 12 healthy donors, roughly 14 Susac syndrome patients and about 16 multiple sclerosis patients. Paper-wide results and their limitations: Over 15 Susac-specific public clones were identified in the total CD8+ repertoire, and roughly five Susac-specific public clones were identified in the CD8+ TEMRA repertoire. The number of individuals in the TCR sequencing and HLA analysis was acknowledged as relatively small. Clonal expansion was observed in Susac syndrome CD8+ repertoires, with the highest expansion in CD8+ TEMRA cells and greater expansion in clinically active than in remitting patients.

Peripheral blood CD8+ and CD4+ T cells from healthy donors, Susac syndrome patients and multiple sclerosis patients were profiled by high-throughput TCR beta sequencing. The Susac syndrome patients fulfilled recently defined diagnostic criteria for either definite or probable disease. Bulk CD8+ and CD4+ T cells were purified by magnetic negative isolation, whereas CD8+ TEMRA cells were enriched by FACS. Blood was collected in EDTA tubes and processed within 24 hours, with PBMCs isolated through density gradient centrifugation. PBMCs intended for TCR sequencing were cryopreserved in liquid nitrogen and were subsequently thawed in a 37 degrees C water bath. Purity of sorted or isolated CD4+, CD8+ and CD8+ TEMRA cells was at least 90%. In the case of this clonotype: The antigen this receptor binds is unknown. Within one base of it there is no much larger clone, and no base qualities were kept.

RNA was extracted using the RNeasy kit, and roughly 0.45 to 1 ug of the RNA was reverse transcribed with random hexamers. The immunoSEQ multiplex PCR assay, which covers 54 Vbeta and 13 Jbeta segments, was used to amplify TCR beta CDR3 regions. To correct PCR amplification bias, a synthetic template baseline was used for both primer optimization and computational correction. The original pipeline was this. Only productive sequences were kept, with reads annotated to V, D and J genes according to IMGT and analyzed in immunoSEQ Analyzer. To calculate clonality, Shannon entropy was normalized by log2 of the number of productive unique sequences and then subtracted from one. Public and private clones were assessed among the 100 most prevalent clones of each patient and control. Clones were defined as Susac-specific if absent from the healthy and MS cohorts, from 1052 published viral clones and from other ImmuneACCESS disease sequences. The public sequencing data were trimmed at Q25 with fastp and processed into clonotypes with MiXCR by TCRdb, which kept only in-frame beta chains. Entries are consolidated by CDR3 protein sequence, retaining the most common genes and DNA. It is TCRdb's table, rather than the study itself, that gives the V and J calls and clone size. The sample table holds 100,000 to 150,000 distinct CDR3 sequences, of which approximately 96% were seen once. Of the sample, about 0.19% is held by the ten largest clones.

The CDR3 goes from the cysteine to the phenylalanine over 14 residues. The entry retains the CDR3 DNA only, 42 bases that are in frame from base 1. Trimming takes 5 bases from V and 0 bases from J, and the germline ends sit 9 bases apart. Sequences SGHDT (CDR1) and YYEEEE (CDR2) are obtained from the germline V gene. In this chain, TRBV5-6 is recombined with TRBJ1-5, with the D gene uncertain. This receptor was taken from a human donor with Susac syndrome. The sample comprised CD8+ T cells from PBMCs. CDR3 protein: CASSDGYSNQPQHF. The nucleotide sequence is given as TGTGCCAGCAGTGACGGCTATAGCAATCAGCCCCAGCATTTT.